The text below deals with one T cell receptor beta chain. This specimen belongs to a study of blood T cell repertoires in COVID-19. About the study: From the United States, Italy and Spain came samples of acute and convalescent COVID-19. The analysed material was cDNA or gDNA that came from T cells, B-cell-depleted T cells, or PBMCs.

The germline CDR1 and CDR2 sequences are SGDLS and YYNGEE. The CDR3 extends over 16 amino acids. Trimming cost V 4 bases and J 7 bases; bases outside gene matches: 13. Per the authors' pipeline: Nucleated cell counts were estimated from reference gene primer amplification. Only in-frame clones appear in the TCRdb table, and some are missing; sequencing was by immunoSEQ multiplex PCR. From that table come the V and J calls and clone size; the DNA was used to work out D and trimming. The table includes a few hundred thousand clones, approximately 85% detected once. The sample was peripheral blood. The clonotype was recovered from a man in his fifties who had recovered from COVID-19. The chain couples TRBV9 to TRBJ1-4, with 7 positions matching TRBD1. The CDR3 is CASSPTGEDRREKLFF. The CDR3 region has the DNA TGTGCCAGCAGCCCAACCGGTGAGGACAGGCGTGAAAAACTGTTTTTT.